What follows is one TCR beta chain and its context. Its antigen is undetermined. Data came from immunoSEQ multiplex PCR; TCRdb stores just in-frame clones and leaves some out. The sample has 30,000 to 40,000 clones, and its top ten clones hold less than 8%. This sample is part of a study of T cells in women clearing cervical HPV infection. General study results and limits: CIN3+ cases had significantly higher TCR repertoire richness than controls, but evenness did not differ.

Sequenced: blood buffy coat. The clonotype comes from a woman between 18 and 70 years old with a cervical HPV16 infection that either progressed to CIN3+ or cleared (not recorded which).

The CDR3 is CASSPAQNEQFF. CDR3 DNA, as far as it was read: TGTGCCAGCAGCCCCGCCCAGAATGAG. The chain is built from TRBV7-6 and TRBJ2-1; D uncertain. From the germline J gene comes the end of the CDR3, since the read stops 3 residues before it. Trimming took 5 bases from V and 7 from J, leaving 9 bases between them. The germline gives CDR1 SGHVS, CDR2 FNYEAQ. The CDR3 sequence is 12 residues long.